These T cell receptor beta chains were read from a single sample in a study of beta chain features in type 1 diabetes. Profiled with immunoSEQ multiplex PCR; TCRdb holds only in-frame clones, not every one. The top ten hold less than 2.5% of the sample, which has about 15,000 clones, over 55% seen once. Material: Tregs from blood. All receptors come from a man aged 25-45 years with type 1 diabetes. CDR3s include the opening cysteine and the closing phenylalanine or tryptophan. A D gene is named only where the DNA matches it firmly. For some rows the clone size is stated as once, few or many, or as a class when expanded; others skip it.

cdr3_nt cdr3_aa cdr3_length d_call j_call v_call clone_size
TGTGCCAGCAGCCGCCAGGAAAGGGGCAATGAGCAGTTCTTC CASSRQERGNEQFF 14 - TRBJ2-1 TRBV11-2 -
TGTGCCAGCAGCGCCCGGGGGGCCGCGTGGAACACCGGGGAGCTGTTTTTT CASSARGAAWNTGELFF 17 - TRBJ2-2 TRBV9 -
TGCGCCAGCAGCTTGGATAACTGGCGGGAAACTTCACCCCTCCACTTT CASSLDNWRETSPLHF 16 - TRBJ1-6 TRBV5-1 -
TGCAGCGTTGATATCGGTAAAGAGACCCAGTACTTC CSVDIGKETQYF 12 - TRBJ2-5 TRBV29-1 -
TGCGCCAGCAGTGAGTGGCGGGGTTCGTTTGATACGCAGTATTTT CASSEWRGSFDTQYF 15 - TRBJ2-3 TRBV10-1 -
TGTGCCAGCAGCCCGGCGAGGACCTACAATGAGCAGTTCTTC CASSPARTYNEQFF 14 - TRBJ2-1 TRBV11-3 -
TGCGCCAGCAGCTCAGCCTACAGGGAGCAGACTGAAGCTTTCTTT CASSSAYREQTEAFF 15 - TRBJ1-1 TRBV5-1 once
TGTGCCACCAGCAGCTCTACAGGGTACTATAGCAATCAGCCCCAGCATTTT CATSSSTGYYSNQPQHF 17 - TRBJ1-5 TRBV15 once
TGTGCCAGCGGCCCGCTCGACTCCCCAACCTACGAGCAGTACTTC CASGPLDSPTYEQYF 15 - TRBJ2-7 TRBV6-5 -
TGTGCCAGCAGTGCATATAGCGGGCTACCTAACTCCGCTATGGAGCAGTTCTTC CASSAYSGLPNSAMEQFF 18 TRBD2 TRBJ2-1 TRBV25-1 -
TGTGCCAGCAGCGTAGGAATCATGGGGCGGGAGCGGGGCACCGGGGAGCTGTTTTTT CASSVGIMGRERGTGELFF 19 TRBD2 TRBJ2-2 TRBV9 -
TGCGCCAGCAGCTCGCTGGCAGGGGACGAGCAGTACTTC CASSSLAGDEQYF 13 - TRBJ2-7 TRBV5-1 -
TGCGCCAGCAGCCTTGGGACAGGCTTTGAAGCTTTCTTT CASSLGTGFEAFF 13 TRBD1 TRBJ1-1 TRBV5-1 -
TGTGCCAGCTCACCACCGGACAGCAATGAGCAGTTCTTC CASSPPDSNEQFF 13 - TRBJ2-1 TRBV18 -
TGCAGTGCTAGGACAGGCGAGACCCAGTACTTC CSARTGETQYF 11 - TRBJ2-5 TRBV20-1 -
TGTGCCAGCAGCGATCGCCCGGGACTAGGATTAGATACGCAGTATTTT CASSDRPGLGLDTQYF 16 TRBD2 TRBJ2-3 TRBV9 -
TGTGCCAGCAGCGTAGAGCTACTCTCCTACGAGCAGTACTTC CASSVELLSYEQYF 14 - TRBJ2-7 TRBV9 -
TGCAGCGTTGAAGTGGCAGGGCCCACCGACTACGAGCAGTACTTC CSVEVAGPTDYEQYF 15 - TRBJ2-7 TRBV29-1 -
TGCGCCAGCAGCCGCCAGCGGTCTAGCACAGATACGCAGTATTTT CASSRQRSSTDTQYF 15 - TRBJ2-3 TRBV4-1 few
TGTGCCATCAGGGGACAGGGAGACACTGAAGCTTTCTTT CAIRGQGDTEAFF 13 TRBD1 TRBJ1-1 TRBV10-3 -
TGCGCCAGCAGCACCAATACAGGGGTCGTCGATGGCTACACCTTC CASSTNTGVVDGYTF 15 TRBD1 TRBJ1-2 TRBV5-1 -
TGTGCCAGCAGCTCAGGGACAGGAGCGAGCTCCTATAATTCACCCCTCCACTTT CASSSGTGASSYNSPLHF 18 TRBD1 TRBJ1-6 TRBV5-4 -
TGCAGCGTTGAGTCGGACAGGGGGAGCGGGGAAGCTTTCTTT CSVESDRGSGEAFF 14 TRBD1 TRBJ1-1 TRBV29-1 -
TGTGCCAGCAGCTGGGGCGGGGCGGCAGATGAGCAGTTCTTC CASSWGGAADEQFF 14 - TRBJ2-1 TRBV7-8 -
TGTGCCAGCTCACCAACAGGGAGCTACGAGCAGTACTTC CASSPTGSYEQYF 13 - TRBJ2-7 TRBV18 -
TGTGCCAGCAGTGAAGCGACGGTCGCGACTCTCCAAGAGACCCAGTACTTC CASSEATVATLQETQYF 17 - TRBJ2-5 TRBV6-1 -
TGTGCCAGCAGCGTAGGGACAGAAAATTCACCCCTCCACTTT CASSVGTENSPLHF 14 - TRBJ1-6 TRBV9 once
TGTGCCAGCAGCTCGGGACTCCGGAACACTGAAGCTTTCTTT CASSSGLRNTEAFF 14 - TRBJ1-1 TRBV11-2 few
TGTGCCAGCAGCCTACAGGGGGCTCACTATGGCTACACCTTC CASSLQGAHYGYTF 14 TRBD1 TRBJ1-2 TRBV5-4 -
TGTGCCAGCAGTTACTCAGGGGGCTCCGGGGCCAACGTCCTGACTTTC CASSYSGGSGANVLTF 16 TRBD1 TRBJ2-6 TRBV6-5 -
TGTGCCAGCAGCCCGGGGGGTTTGAACACTGAAGCTTTCTTT CASSPGGLNTEAFF 14 - TRBJ1-1 TRBV7-9 -
TGTGCCTGGAGTGTCAACTCTGGAAACACCATATATTTT CAWSVNSGNTIYF 13 - TRBJ1-3 TRBV30 -
TGTGCCAGCTCGCCTAGTGTTACGCAGTATTTT CASSPSVTQYF 11 - TRBJ2-3 TRBV18 -
TGCGCCAGCACCCCGACAGGGGAATCTGTTTCACCCCTCCACTTT CASTPTGESVSPLHF 15 TRBD1 TRBJ1-6 TRBV5-1 -
TGCGCCAGCAGTGAGTCCGAGGGGGTGCAGTACTTC CASSESEGVQYF 12 - TRBJ2-7 TRBV10-2 -
TGTGCCACCGGACGAGCGGGAGGGGATGAGACCCAGTACTTC CATGRAGGDETQYF 14 TRBD2 TRBJ2-5 TRBV10-3 -